The 20 T cell receptor beta chains presented below share a single source sample, sequenced in a study of OX40 agonist ivuxolimab in advanced cancers. Method: immunoSEQ multiplex PCR; TCRdb's copy keeps in-frame clones and lacks some. The table has 20,000 to 30,000 clones, around 80% seen once. The starting material was CD4+ or CD8+ T cells sorted from blood, obtained in a trial of the OX40 agonist ivuxolimab. The receptors come from an adult with an advanced solid tumor such as melanoma, head and neck, liver or kidney cancer.

The chain links TRBV30 to TRBJ1-2; D unclear. The germline V gene has CDR1 GTSNPN and CDR2 SVGIG (reference sequence). The length of the CDR3 is 10 residues. The V gene lost 5 bases and the J gene lost 3 bases, with 4 bases spanning the gap. The CDR3 reads CAWGYYGYTF. In DNA, the CDR3 is TGTGCCTGGGGGTACTATGGCTACACCTTC.

The chain combines TRBV5-6 with TRBJ2-2, with 10 bases matching TRBD1. CDR3 length: 16 residues. Germline V gene data show CDR1 as SGHDT and CDR2 as YYEEEE. Unmatched junction bases numbered 8, after V lost 3 bases and J lost 6 bases. CDR3 amino acids: CASSSFGDRGPGELFF. Written as DNA, the CDR3 is TGTGCCAGCAGCTCTTTCGGGGACAGGGGTCCCGGGGAGCTGTTTTTT. Combining the CDR3 with reference TRBV5-6 and TRBJ2-2 gives the whole variable domain DAGVTQSPTHLIKTRGQQVTLRCSPKSGHDTVSWYQQALGQGPQFIFQYYEEEERQRGNFPDRFSGHQFPNYSSELNVNALLLGDSALYLCASSSFGDRGPGELFFGEGSRLTVL.

The chain joins TRBV5-4 to TRBJ1-3; 9 positions match TRBD1. CDR1 and CDR2 (germline): SGHNT, YYREEE (reference sequence). Trimming cost V 2 bases and J 8 bases; bases outside gene matches: 5. The CDR3 is made up of 14 amino acids. The DNA for the CDR3 is TGTGCCAGCAGCTTTGGGACAGGGAGAGACACCATATATTTT. Protein sequence: CASSFGTGRDTIYF.

This sequence joins TRBV6-5 and TRBJ2-7, with D perhaps TRBD1 (6 bases). Germline V gives CDR1 MNHEY, CDR2 SVGAGI. The CDR3 totals 11 residues. V shed 3 bases and J shed 7 bases, with 7 bases lying between them. CDR3 DNA sequence: TGTGCCAGCAGTTATCAGGGGGAGCAGTACTTC. Its translation: CASSYQGEQYF.

The chain is built from TRBV2 and TRBJ1-5; 9 nucleotides align to TRBD1. Per the germline V gene, CDR1 is SNHLY and CDR2 is FYNNEI. CDR3 length equals 15 residues. J was trimmed by 1 base and V by 6 bases; bases with no gene match: 4. In DNA form, the CDR3 reads TGTGCCAGCAGCTACACAGGGGGCAGCAATCAGCCCCAGCATTTT. Protein sequence: CASSYTGGSNQPQHF. The full variable domain, in which reference TRBV2 and TRBJ1-5 provide the parts outside the CDR3, is EPEVTQTPSHQVTQMGQEVILRCVPISNHLYFYWYRQILGQKVEFLVSFYNNEISEKSEIFDDQFSVERPDGSNFTLKIRSTKLEDSAMYFCASSYTGGSNQPQHFGDGTRLSIL.

The DNA of the CDR3 is TGTGCCAGCAGTGACTACTCCCGTCGAGAGACCCAGTACTTC. This gives the protein CASSDYSRRETQYF. The chain joins TRBV6-5 to TRBJ2-5; D perhaps matches TRBD2 (5 bases). The V gene lost 5 bases and the J gene lost 4 bases, with 14 bases spanning the gap. Looked up from germline, CDR1 is MNHEY and CDR2 is SVGAGI. The CDR3 extends over 14 amino acids.

This clone was seen only a few times. The CDR3 DNA is TGTGCCAGCAGCTTAGGGGACAGGGATAATGAAAAACTGTTTTTT. Translated, it gives CASSLGDRDNEKLFF. The chain employs TRBV7-2 and TRBJ1-4; 9 positions match TRBD1. After removal of 1 base from V and 4 bases from J, the junction contained 1 base not matched to a gene. The CDR3 length is 15 residues. CDR1 is SGHTA, CDR2 FQGNSA, per germline.

The chain links TRBV19 to TRBJ2-7; 8 bases map to TRBD1. Germline CDR1 LNHDA, CDR2 SQIVND (reference sequence). Losses at the gene ends were 1 base for V and 4 bases for J; bases not matched to a gene: 6. CDR3 size: 15 residues. The CDR3 reads CASSIAGQGIYEQYF. In nucleotides, the CDR3 is TGTGCCAGTAGTATAGCAGGACAGGGCATTTACGAGCAGTACTTC.

This clone was seen a few times. Distinct nucleotide sequences in the sample also encode this CDR3. Written as DNA, the CDR3 is TGCGCCAGCAGCTTGGGGACTAGCGGAAGCCTCGAGCAGTACTTC. This codes for CASSLGTSGSLEQYF. The chain recombines TRBV5-1 with TRBJ2-7; 10 bases line up with TRBD2. The J segment lost 6 bases and the V segment lost 0 bases, leaving 6 bases of the junction unmatched. The CDR3 consists of 15 residues. Germline V gives CDR1 SGHRS, CDR2 YFSETQ.

The chain joins TRBV18 to TRBJ1-1; D uncertain. This CDR3 has 12 amino acids. Per the germline V gene, CDR1 is KGHSH and CDR2 is LQKENI. Trimming shortened V by 4 bases and J by 4 bases, and 7 bases separated the two germline ends. The CDR3 protein is CASSRYSTEAFF. CDR3 DNA: TGTGCCAGCTCACGATACTCCACTGAAGCTTTCTTT. The whole variable domain, filled in from reference TRBV18 and TRBJ1-1, reads NAGVMQNPRHLVRRRGQEARLRCSPMKGHSHVYWYRQLPEEGLKFMVYLQKENIIDESGMPKERFSAEFPKEGPSILRIQQVVRGDSAAYFCASSRYSTEAFFGQGTRLTVV.

V gene TRBV5-1 combines with J gene TRBJ1-1; 9 positions agree with TRBD1. The CDR3 runs to 12 residues. From germline, CDR1 is SGHRS and CDR2 YFSETQ. The ends lost 5 bases at V and 8 bases at J; junction bases unmatched: 4. CDR3: CASRGQGSEAFF. The DNA of the CDR3 is TGCGCCAGCAGGGGACAGGGCTCAGAAGCTTTCTTT.

V is TRBV7-6 and J is TRBJ2-5; TRBD1 matches at 7 bases. Germline V gene lookup returns CDR1 SGHVS and CDR2 FNYEAQ. This CDR3 region has 14 residues. V trimming: 1 base; J trimming: 5 bases; junction bases outside the gene matches: 4. CDR3 nucleotide sequence: TGTGCCAGCAGCTTAGATACAGGGGATGAGACCCAGTACTTC. Amino acids: CASSLDTGDETQYF.

V gene TRBV7-2 combines with J gene TRBJ1-4, with a possible D match to TRBD1 (6 bases). V lost 2 bases to trimming and J lost 1 base, with 11 bases between them. The germline V gene has CDR1 SGHTA and CDR2 FQGNSA. CDR3 size: 16 residues. The DNA for the CDR3 is TGTGCCAGCAGCTTAAGAGGGGGAGGAACTAATGAAAAACTGTTTTTT. Its protein is CASSLRGGGTNEKLFF. The full variable domain, its missing parts supplied by reference TRBV7-2 and TRBJ1-4, is GAGVSQSPSNKVTEKGKDVELRCDPISGHTALYWYRQSLGQGLEFLIYFQGNSAPDKSGLPSDRFSAERTGGSVSTLTIQRTQQEDSAVYLCASSLRGGGTNEKLFFGSGTQLSVL.

By sample fraction, this clone is medium-sized (0.01 to 0.1%). The V call is TRBV11-2, the J call TRBJ2-7; tentatively, D is TRBD1 or TRBD2 (5 bases each). Germline loops: CDR1 SGHAT, CDR2 FQNNGV. The CDR3 contains 16 residues. V was pared by 1 base and J by 6 bases, with 19 bases between. CDR3 nucleotides: TGTGCCAGCAGCTTAGGGGGTTCCGTGGCCGGGGCCGAGCAGTACTTC. Its translation is CASSLGGSVAGAEQYF.

The chain employs TRBV9 and TRBJ2-7; 10 bases fit TRBD1. V was clipped by 4 bases and J by 7 bases; unmatched bases: 11. The CDR3 is 15 amino acids. Germline loops: CDR1 SGDLS, CDR2 YYNGEE. The chain's CDR3 is CASSPLGTGEGEQYF. The CDR3 DNA reads TGTGCCAGCAGCCCCCTGGGGACAGGGGAGGGGGAGCAGTACTTC. The variable domain in full, with the rest retrieved from reference TRBV9 and TRBJ2-7, is DSGVTQTPKHLITATGQRVTLRCSPRSGDLSVYWYQQSLDQGLQFLIQYYNGEERAKGNILERFSAQQFPDLHSELNLSSLELGDSALYFCASSPLGTGEGEQYFGPGTRLTVT.

The chain joins TRBV6-5 to TRBJ2-4; 8 bases are a match to TRBD2. From germline, CDR1 is MNHEY and CDR2 SVGAGI. After removal of 6 bases from V and 8 bases from J, the junction contained 12 bases not matched to a gene. CDR3 length: 15 residues. The CDR3, as DNA: TGTGCCAGCAGGAGAATTAGCGGGGCGGGTGACATTCAGTACTTC. Amino acids: CASRRISGAGDIQYF.

V is TRBV27 and J is TRBJ1-6; D perhaps matches TRBD1 (6 bases). Trimming cost V 8 bases and J 7 bases, with 15 bases left between them. The CDR3 contains 14 residues. Germline V gives CDR1 MNHEY, CDR2 SMNVEV (reference sequence). CDR3 DNA sequence: TGTGCCAGCGGCACAGGGAGCCCCAATTCACCCCTCCACTTT. Protein sequence: CASGTGSPNSPLHF.

This clone was detected a few times. The CDR3 protein is CASSLGGGNTEAFF. The CDR3 region has the DNA TGTGCCAGCAGCTTAGGGGGTGGCAACACTGAAGCTTTCTTT. The gene calls are TRBV7-3 and TRBJ1-1; possibly TRBD1 for D (5 bases). The ends were cut back, 2 bases at V and 2 bases at J, with 9 bases in the middle. CDR1 is SGHTA and CDR2 is FQGTGA in the germline V gene. The CDR3 is 14 amino acids.

Only a few counts were recorded for this clone. This chain links TRBV6-1 with TRBJ1-6; TRBD1 matches at 7 bases. The CDR3 sequence is 14 residues long. Germline assignment: CDR1 MNHNS and CDR2 SASEGT. Trimming at V came to 8 bases and at J to 8 bases, leaving 9 bases not matched to a gene. The CDR3 coding sequence is TGTGCCAGCGCGGACAGGCACAACGATTCACCCCTCCACTTT. Amino acid sequence: CASADRHNDSPLHF.

The V call is TRBV28, the J call TRBJ2-4; 7 bases map to TRBD2. This CDR3 has 14 amino acids. CDR1 and CDR2 from the germline V gene are MDHEN and SYDVKM. V trimming: 2 bases; J trimming: 4 bases; junction bases outside the gene matches: 2. The CDR3 loop is CASSLLAAKNIQYF. The CDR3 nucleotides read TGTGCCAGCAGTTTACTAGCGGCTAAAAACATTCAGTACTTC. The entire variable domain, with the rest obtained from reference TRBV28 and TRBJ2-4, is as follows: DVKVTQSSRYLVKRTGEKVFLECVQDMDHENMFWYRQDPGLGLRLIYFSYDVKMKEKGDIPEGYSVSREKKERFSLILESASTNQTSMYLCASSLLAAKNIQYFGAGTRLSVL.